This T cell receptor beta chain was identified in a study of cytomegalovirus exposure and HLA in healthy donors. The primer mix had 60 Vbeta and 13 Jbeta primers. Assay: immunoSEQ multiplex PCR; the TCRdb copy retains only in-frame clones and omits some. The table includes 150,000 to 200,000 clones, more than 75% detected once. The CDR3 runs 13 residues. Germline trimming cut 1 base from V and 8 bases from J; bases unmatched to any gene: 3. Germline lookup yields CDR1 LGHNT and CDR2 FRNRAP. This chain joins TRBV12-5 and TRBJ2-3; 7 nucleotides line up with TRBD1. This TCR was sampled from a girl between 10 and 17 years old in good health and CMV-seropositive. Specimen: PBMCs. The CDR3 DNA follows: TGTGCTAGTGGTTTGGATCGACAGGGTACGCAGTATTTT. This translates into CASGLDRQGTQYF.